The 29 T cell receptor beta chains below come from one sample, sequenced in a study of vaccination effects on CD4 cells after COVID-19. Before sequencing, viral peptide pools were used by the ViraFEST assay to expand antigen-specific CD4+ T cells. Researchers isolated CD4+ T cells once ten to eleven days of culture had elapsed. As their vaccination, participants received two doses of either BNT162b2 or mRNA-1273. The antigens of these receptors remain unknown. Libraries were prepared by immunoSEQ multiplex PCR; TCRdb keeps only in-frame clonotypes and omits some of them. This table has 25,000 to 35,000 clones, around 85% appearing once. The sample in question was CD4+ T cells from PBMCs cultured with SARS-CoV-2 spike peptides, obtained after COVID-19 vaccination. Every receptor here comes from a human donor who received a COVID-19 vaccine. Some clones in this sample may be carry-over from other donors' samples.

As DNA, the CDR3 is TGTGCCAGCAGCTTGGGGGTCGGTGCCGCCTACAATGAGCAGTTCTTC. This sequence encodes CASSLGVGAAYNEQFF. The chain joins TRBV5-5 to TRBJ2-1; D is unclear. Germline-derived CDR1 and CDR2 are SGHKS and YYEKEE (reference sequence). Trimming cost V 0 bases and J 2 bases, with 12 bases left between them. This CDR3 has 16 residues. The full variable domain, in which reference TRBV5-5 and TRBJ2-1 provide the parts outside the CDR3, is DAGVTQSPTHLIKTRGQQVTLRCSPISGHKSVSWYQQVLGQGPQFIFQYYEKEERGRGNFPDRFSARQFPNYSSELNVNALLLGDSALYLCASSLGVGAAYNEQFFGPGTRLTVL.

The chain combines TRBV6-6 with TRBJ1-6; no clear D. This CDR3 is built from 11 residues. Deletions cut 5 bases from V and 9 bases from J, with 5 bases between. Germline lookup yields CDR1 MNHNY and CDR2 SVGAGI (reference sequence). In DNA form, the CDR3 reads TGTGCCAGCAGTCTCCGTTCACCCCTCCACTTT. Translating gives CASSLRSPLHF.

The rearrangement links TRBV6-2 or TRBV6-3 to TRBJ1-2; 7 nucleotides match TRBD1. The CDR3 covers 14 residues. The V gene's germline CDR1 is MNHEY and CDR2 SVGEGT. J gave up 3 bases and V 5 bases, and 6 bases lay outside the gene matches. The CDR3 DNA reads TGTGCCAGCAGTACCCCGGACAGGTACTATGGCTACACCTTC. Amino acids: CASSTPDRYYGYTF.

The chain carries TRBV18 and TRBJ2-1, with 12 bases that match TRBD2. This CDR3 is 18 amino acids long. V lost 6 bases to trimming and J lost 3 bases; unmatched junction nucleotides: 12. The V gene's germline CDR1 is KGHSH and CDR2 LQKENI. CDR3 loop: CASSSQRLAGAVYNEQFF. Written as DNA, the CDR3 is TGTGCCAGCTCCTCCCAGCGACTAGCGGGGGCCGTCTACAATGAGCAGTTCTTC.

The CDR3 sequence: CASSLLYEQYV. In nucleotides, the CDR3 is TGTGCCAGCAGTTTACTATACGAGCAGTACGTC. This chain uses TRBV6-5 with TRBJ2-7; D is undetermined. Trimming shortened V by 4 bases and J by 4 bases, and 5 bases separated the two germline ends. This CDR3 contains 11 residues. The germline gives CDR1 MNHEY, CDR2 SVGAGI.

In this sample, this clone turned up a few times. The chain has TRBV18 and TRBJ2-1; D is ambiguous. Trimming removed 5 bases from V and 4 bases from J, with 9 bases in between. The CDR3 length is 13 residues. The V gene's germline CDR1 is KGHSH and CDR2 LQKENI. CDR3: CASSSIDYNEQFF. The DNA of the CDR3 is TGTGCCAGCTCATCTATAGATTACAATGAGCAGTTCTTC. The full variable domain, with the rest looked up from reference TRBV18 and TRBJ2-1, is NAGVMQNPRHLVRRRGQEARLRCSPMKGHSHVYWYRQLPEEGLKFMVYLQKENIIDESGMPKERFSAEFPKEGPSILRIQQVVRGDSAAYFCASSSIDYNEQFFGPGTRLTVL.

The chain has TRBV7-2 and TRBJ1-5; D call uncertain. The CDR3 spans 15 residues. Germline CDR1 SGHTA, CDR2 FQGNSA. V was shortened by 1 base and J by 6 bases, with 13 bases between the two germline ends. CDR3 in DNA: TGTGCCAGCAGCTTAGTCATCTCGGCCAGTCAGCCCCAGCATTTT. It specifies CASSLVISASQPQHF.

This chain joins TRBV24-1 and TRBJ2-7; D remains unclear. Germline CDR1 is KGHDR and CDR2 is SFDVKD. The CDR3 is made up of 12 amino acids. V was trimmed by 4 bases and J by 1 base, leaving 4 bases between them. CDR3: CATSEGSYEQYV. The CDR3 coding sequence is TGTGCCACCAGTGAAGGTTCCTACGAGCAGTACGTC.

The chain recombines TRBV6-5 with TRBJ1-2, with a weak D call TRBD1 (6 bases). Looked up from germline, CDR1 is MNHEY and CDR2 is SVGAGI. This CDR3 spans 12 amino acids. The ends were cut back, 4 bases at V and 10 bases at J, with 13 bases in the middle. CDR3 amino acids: CASSSDRLIYTF. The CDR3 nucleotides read TGTGCCAGCAGTTCGGACAGATTAATCTACACCTTC.

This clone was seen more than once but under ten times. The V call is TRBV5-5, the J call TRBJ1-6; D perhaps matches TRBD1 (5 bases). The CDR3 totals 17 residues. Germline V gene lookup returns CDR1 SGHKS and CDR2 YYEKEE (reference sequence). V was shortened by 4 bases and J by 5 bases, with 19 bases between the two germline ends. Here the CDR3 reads CASSLVGSLGDNSPLHF. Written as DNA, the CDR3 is TGTGCCAGCAGCCTGGTAGGGAGCCTGGGGGATAATTCACCCCTCCACTTT.

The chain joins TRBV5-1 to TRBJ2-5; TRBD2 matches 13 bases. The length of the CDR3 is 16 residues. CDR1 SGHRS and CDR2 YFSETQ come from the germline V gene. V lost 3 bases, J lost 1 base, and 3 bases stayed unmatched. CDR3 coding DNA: TGCGCCAGCAGCTGGACTAGCGGGGGCCTCCAAGAGACCCAGTACTTC. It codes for CASSWTSGGLQETQYF.

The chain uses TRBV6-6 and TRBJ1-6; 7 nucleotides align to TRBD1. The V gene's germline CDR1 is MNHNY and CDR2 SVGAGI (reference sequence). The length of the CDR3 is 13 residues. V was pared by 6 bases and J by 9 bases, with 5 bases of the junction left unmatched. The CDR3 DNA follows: TGTGCCAGCAGCCGAACAGGGGTTTCACCCCTCCACTTT. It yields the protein CASSRTGVSPLHF.

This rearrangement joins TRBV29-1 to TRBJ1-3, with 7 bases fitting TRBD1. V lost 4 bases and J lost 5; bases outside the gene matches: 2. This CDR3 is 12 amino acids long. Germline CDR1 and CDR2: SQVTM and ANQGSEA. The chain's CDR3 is CSVGTGRNTIYF. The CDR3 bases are TGCAGCGTTGGGACAGGTAGAAACACCATATATTTT.

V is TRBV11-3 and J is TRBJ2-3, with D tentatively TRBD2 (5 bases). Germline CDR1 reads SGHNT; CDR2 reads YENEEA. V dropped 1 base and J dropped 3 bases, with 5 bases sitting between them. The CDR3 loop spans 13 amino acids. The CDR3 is CASSLGGTDTQYF. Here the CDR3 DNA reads TGTGCCAGCAGCTTAGGCGGGACAGATACGCAGTATTTT.

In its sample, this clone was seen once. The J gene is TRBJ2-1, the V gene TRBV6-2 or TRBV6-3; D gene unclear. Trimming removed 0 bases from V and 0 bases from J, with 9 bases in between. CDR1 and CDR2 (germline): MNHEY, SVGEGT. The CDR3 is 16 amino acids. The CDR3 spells CASSYSPTRSYNEQFF. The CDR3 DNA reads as TGTGCCAGCAGTTACTCACCAACCCGCTCCTACAATGAGCAGTTCTTC.

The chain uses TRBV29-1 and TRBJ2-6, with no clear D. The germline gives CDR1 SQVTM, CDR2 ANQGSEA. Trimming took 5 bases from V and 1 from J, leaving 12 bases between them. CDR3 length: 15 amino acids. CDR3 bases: TGCAGCGTTTCAGAACCGCTATCTGGGGCCAACGTCCTGACTTTC. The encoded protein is CSVSEPLSGANVLTF.

The CDR3: CASSPLFRQEKLFF. The CDR3 DNA sequence: TGTGCCAGCAGCCCCCTTTTTAGGCAGGAAAAACTGTTTTTT. This chain uses TRBV28 with TRBJ1-4; D remains ambiguous. V was pared by 6 bases and J by 8 bases, with 16 bases between. This CDR3 comprises 14 residues. The germline V gene encodes CDR1 MDHEN and CDR2 SYDVKM.

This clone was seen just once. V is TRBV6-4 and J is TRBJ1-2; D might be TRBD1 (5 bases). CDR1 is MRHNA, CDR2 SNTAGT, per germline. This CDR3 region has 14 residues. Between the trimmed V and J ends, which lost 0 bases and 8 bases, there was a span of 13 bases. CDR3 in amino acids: CASSDSGQGGGYTF. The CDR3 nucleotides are TGTGCCAGCAGTGACTCGGGGCAGGGAGGCGGCTACACCTTC.

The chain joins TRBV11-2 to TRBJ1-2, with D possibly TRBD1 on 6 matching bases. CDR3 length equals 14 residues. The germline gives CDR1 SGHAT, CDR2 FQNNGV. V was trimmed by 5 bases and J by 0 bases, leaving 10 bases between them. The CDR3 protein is CASSPGTPNYGYTF. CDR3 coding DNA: TGTGCCAGCAGCCCGGGGACACCTAACTATGGCTACACCTTC. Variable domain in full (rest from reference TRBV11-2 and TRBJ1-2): EAGVAQSPRYKIIEKRQSVAFWCNPISGHATLYWYQQILGQGPKLLIQFQNNGVVDDSQLPKDRFSAERLKGVDSTLKIQPAKLEDSAVYLCASSPGTPNYGYTFGSGTRLTVV.

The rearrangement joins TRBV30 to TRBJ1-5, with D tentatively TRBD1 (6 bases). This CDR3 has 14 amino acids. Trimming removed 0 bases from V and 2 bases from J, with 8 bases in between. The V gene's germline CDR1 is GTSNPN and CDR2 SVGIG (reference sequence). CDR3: CAWSVGGGNQPQHF. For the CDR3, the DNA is TGTGCCTGGAGTGTGGGGGGCGGCAATCAGCCCCAGCATTTT.

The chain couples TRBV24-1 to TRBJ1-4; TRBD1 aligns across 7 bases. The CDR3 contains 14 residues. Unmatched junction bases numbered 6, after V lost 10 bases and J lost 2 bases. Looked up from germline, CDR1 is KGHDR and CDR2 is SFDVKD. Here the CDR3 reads CATGTGETNEKLFF. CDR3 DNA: TGTGCCACTGGAACAGGGGAGACTAATGAAAAACTGTTTTTT.

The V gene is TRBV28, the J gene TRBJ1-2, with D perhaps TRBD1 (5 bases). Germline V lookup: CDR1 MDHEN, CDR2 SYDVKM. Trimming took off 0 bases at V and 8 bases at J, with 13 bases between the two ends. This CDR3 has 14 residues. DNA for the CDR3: TGTGCCAGCAGTTTATGGTCGGGGGAATGGGGCTACACCTTC. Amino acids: CASSLWSGEWGYTF.

As DNA, the CDR3 is TGCGCCAGCAGCTTGGCAGGCGGGGGGGACACCGGGGAGCTGTTTTTT. Translating it yields CASSLAGGGDTGELFF. The rearrangement links TRBV5-1 to TRBJ2-2; 9 bases line up with TRBD2. This CDR3 is 16 amino acids long. Germline V lookup: CDR1 SGHRS, CDR2 YFSETQ. V dropped 0 bases and J dropped 3; count of bases not matched to a gene: 3.

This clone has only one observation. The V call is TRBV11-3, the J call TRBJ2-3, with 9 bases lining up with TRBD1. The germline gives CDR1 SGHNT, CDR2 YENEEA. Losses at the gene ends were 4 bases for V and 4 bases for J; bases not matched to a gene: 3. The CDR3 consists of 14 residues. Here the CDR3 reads CASSSDRGADTQYF. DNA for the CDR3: TGTGCCAGCAGCTCGGACAGGGGTGCAGATACGCAGTATTTT. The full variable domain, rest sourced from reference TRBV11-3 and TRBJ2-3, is EAGVVQSPRYKIIEKKQPVAFWCNPISGHNTLYWYLQNLGQGPELLIRYENEEAVDDSQLPKDRFSAERLKGVDSTLKIQPAELGDSAVYLCASSSDRGADTQYFGPGTRLTVL.

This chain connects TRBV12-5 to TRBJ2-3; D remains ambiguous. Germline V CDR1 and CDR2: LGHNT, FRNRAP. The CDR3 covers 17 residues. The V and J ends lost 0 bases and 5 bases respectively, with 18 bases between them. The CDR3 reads CASGLVPDGWVGDTQYF. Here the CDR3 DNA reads TGTGCTAGTGGTTTGGTACCGGATGGGTGGGTGGGAGATACGCAGTATTTT.

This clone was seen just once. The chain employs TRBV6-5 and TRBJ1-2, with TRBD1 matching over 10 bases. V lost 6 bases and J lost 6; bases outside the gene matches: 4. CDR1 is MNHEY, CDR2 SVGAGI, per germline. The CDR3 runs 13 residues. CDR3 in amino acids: CASRGQGEDGYTF. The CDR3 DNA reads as TGTGCCAGCAGAGGACAGGGGGAGGATGGCTACACCTTC.

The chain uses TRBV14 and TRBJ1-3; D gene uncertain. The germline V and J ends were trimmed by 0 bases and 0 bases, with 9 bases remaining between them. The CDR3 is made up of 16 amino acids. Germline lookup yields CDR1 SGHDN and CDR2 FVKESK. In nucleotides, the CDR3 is TGTGCCAGCAGCCAAGAGAGACTCTACTCTGGAAACACCATATATTTT. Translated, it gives CASSQERLYSGNTIYF.

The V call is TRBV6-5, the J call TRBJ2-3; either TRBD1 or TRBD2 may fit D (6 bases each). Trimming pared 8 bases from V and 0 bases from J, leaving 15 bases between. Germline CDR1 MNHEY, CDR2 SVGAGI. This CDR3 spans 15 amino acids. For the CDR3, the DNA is TGTGCCAGCGGGGGGACAAGGGGTAGCACAGATACGCAGTATTTT. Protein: CASGGTRGSTDTQYF.

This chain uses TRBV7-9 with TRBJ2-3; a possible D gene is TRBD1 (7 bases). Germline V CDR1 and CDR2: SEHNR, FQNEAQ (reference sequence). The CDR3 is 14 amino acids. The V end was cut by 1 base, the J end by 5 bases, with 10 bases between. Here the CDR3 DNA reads TGTGCCAGCAGCTTAGGGCAGGGGGGAGATACGCAGTATTTT. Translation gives CASSLGQGGDTQYF.